The 8 T cell receptor beta chains below were found in one sample sequenced in a study of shared clonotypes between healthy human individuals. Produced via immunoSEQ multiplex PCR; TCRdb's table is partial and in-frame only. The repertoire holds roughly 2 million clones, with approximately 94% as singletons. Sequencing was carried out using naive CD4+ T cells sorted from blood. The subset: CD45RA+ positively selected. These receptors were obtained from a young man in good health.

This clone was counted a single time. The sample holds other DNA sequences that translate to the same CDR3. The chain links TRBV30 to TRBJ2-3; D not resolved. The V and J ends lost 0 bases and 1 base respectively, with 5 bases between them. Germline V gene lookup returns CDR1 GTSNPN and CDR2 SVGIG (reference sequence). The CDR3 runs to 13 residues. As DNA, the CDR3 is TGTGCCTGGAGTGTTGGGGGCACAGATACGCAGTATTTT. Amino acid sequence: CAWSVGGTDTQYF.

This chain uses TRBV20-1 with TRBJ2-3, with D uncertain. The CDR3 is 11 amino acids. Between the trimmed V and J ends, which lost 2 bases and 11 bases, there was a span of 11 bases. The germline V gene has CDR1 DFQATT and CDR2 SNEGSKA (reference sequence). The CDR3 loop is CSARHPKKQYF. The CDR3 DNA is TGCAGTGCTAGACACCCCAAAAAGCAGTATTTT.

This sequence joins TRBV10-3 and TRBJ1-5; no clear D. The CDR3 covers 13 residues. The V gene's germline CDR1 is ENHRY and CDR2 SYGVKD. The V and J ends lost 0 bases and 6 bases respectively, with 6 bases between them. The CDR3 nucleotides are TGTGCCATCAGTGAGTCGAGCGTTCAGCCCCAGCATTTT. Residues: CAISESSVQPQHF.

The V call is TRBV5-1, the J call TRBJ2-7, with 7 bases matching TRBD1. The germline V gene has CDR1 SGHRS and CDR2 YFSETQ. The V and J ends lost 3 bases and 2 bases, in that order; junction bases with no gene match: 5. The CDR3 contains 14 residues. The CDR3: CASSSRDSAYEQYF. Written as DNA, the CDR3 is TGCGCCAGCAGCTCTCGGGACAGTGCCTACGAGCAGTACTTC.

The chain recombines TRBV10-3 with TRBJ2-1, with TRBD1 matching 8 bases. Germline CDR1 and CDR2: ENHRY and SYGVKD. The CDR3 sequence is 12 residues long. With V trimmed by 5 bases and J by 8 bases, 2 bases remained unmatched. The CDR3 loop reads CAISYRGDEQFF. CDR3 nucleotides: TGTGCCATCAGTTACAGGGGGGATGAGCAGTTCTTC.

The V gene is TRBV5-4, the J gene TRBJ1-3; 9 positions match TRBD1. The CDR3 runs 16 residues. In germline, CDR1 is SGHNT, CDR2 YYREEE (reference sequence). V shed 5 bases and J 0 bases; nucleotides not matched to a gene: 6. The CDR3 is CASSAGTGSSGNTIYF. The CDR3 bases are TGTGCCAGCAGTGCTGGGACAGGGAGCTCTGGAAACACCATATATTTT.

This rearrangement joins TRBV7-9 to TRBJ1-4; no reliable D call. V was cut by 3 bases and J by 11 bases, with 7 bases left in between. The CDR3 loop spans 11 amino acids. The V gene's germline CDR1 is SEHNR and CDR2 FQNEAQ (reference sequence). CDR3 region: CASSLESKLFF. CDR3 bases: TGTGCCAGCAGCTTGGAATCCAAACTGTTTTTT. The variable domain in full, completed from reference TRBV7-9 and TRBJ1-4, reads DTGVSQNPRHKITKRGQNVTFRCDPISEHNRLYWYRQTLGQGPEFLTYFQNEAQLEKSRLLSDRFSAERPKGSFSTLEIQRTEQGDSAMYLCASSLESKLFFGSGTQLSVL.

The rearrangement joins TRBV10-2 to TRBJ1-2; TRBD1 matches at 7 bases. The CDR3 runs 14 residues. Trimming at V came to 6 bases and at J to 1 base, leaving 5 bases not matched to a gene. Germline V gene lookup returns CDR1 WSHSY and CDR2 SAAADI. The CDR3: CASRATGVNYGYTF. CDR3 coding DNA: TGCGCCAGCAGGGCTACAGGGGTTAACTATGGCTACACCTTC.